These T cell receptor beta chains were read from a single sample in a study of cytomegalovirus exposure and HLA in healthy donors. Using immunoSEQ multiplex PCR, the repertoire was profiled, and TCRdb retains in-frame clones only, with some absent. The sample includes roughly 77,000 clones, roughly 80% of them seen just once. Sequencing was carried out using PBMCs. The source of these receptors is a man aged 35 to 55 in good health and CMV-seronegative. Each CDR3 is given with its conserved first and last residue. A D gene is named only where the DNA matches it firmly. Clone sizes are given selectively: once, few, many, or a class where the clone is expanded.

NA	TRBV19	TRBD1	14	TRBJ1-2	CASSVGQGRRGYTF	TGTGCCAGTTCGGTGGGACAGGGGCGGAGGGGCTACACCTTC
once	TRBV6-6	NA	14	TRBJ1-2	CASSYVKAGYGYTF	TGTGCCAGCAGTTACGTGAAGGCAGGGTATGGCTACACCTTC
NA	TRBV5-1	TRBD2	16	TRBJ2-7	CASSFSASGAPYEQYF	TGCGCCAGCAGCTTCTCGGCTAGCGGAGCCCCCTACGAGCAGTACTTC
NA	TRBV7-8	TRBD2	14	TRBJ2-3	CASSSGLAGRTQYF	TGTGCCAGCAGCTCCGGACTAGCGGGACGAACGCAGTATTTT
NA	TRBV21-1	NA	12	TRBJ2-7	CASSNQFYEQYF	TGTGCCAGCAGCAATCAATTTTACGAGCAGTACTTC
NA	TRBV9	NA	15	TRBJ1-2	CASSEKGNDNYGYTF	TGTGCCAGCAGCGAGAAGGGGAATGACAACTATGGCTACACCTTC
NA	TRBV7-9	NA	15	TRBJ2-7	CASSLIGEWLDEQYF	TGTGCCAGCAGCTTAATAGGGGAATGGTTGGACGAGCAGTACTTC
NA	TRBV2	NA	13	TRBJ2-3	CASKRYFTDTQYF	TGTGCCAGCAAGCGCTACTTCACAGATACGCAGTATTTT
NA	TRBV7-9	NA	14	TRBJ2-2	CASSSTQRAGELFF	TGTGCCAGCAGCTCCACGCAGAGGGCCGGGGAGCTGTTTTTT
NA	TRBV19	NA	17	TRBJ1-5	CASSTTLRGSNTQPQHF	TGTGCCAGTAGTACTACTCTCAGGGGCTCTAACACTCAGCCCCAGCATTTT
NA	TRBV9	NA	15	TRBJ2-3	CASSAAATSTDTQYF	TGTGCCAGCAGCGCGGCGGCTACCAGCACAGATACGCAGTATTTT
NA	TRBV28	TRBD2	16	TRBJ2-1	CASRDWAAGIWSEQFF	TGTGCCAGCAGAGATTGGGCAGCGGGAATTTGGAGTGAGCAGTTCTTC
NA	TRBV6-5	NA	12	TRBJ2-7	CASSSRGYEQYF	TGTGCCAGCAGTTCAAGGGGCTACGAGCAGTACTTC
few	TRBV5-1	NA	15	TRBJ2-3	CASSFQRPGTDTQYF	TGCGCCAGCAGCTTCCAGAGGCCCGGGACAGATACGCAGTATTTT
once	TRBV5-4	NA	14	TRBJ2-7	CASSSTLRSYEQYF	TGTGCCAGCAGCTCTACTTTGAGATCCTACGAGCAGTACTTC
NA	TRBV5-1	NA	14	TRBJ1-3	CASSLNRVRNTIYF	TGCGCCAGCAGCCTGAACAGGGTTCGAAACACCATATATTTT
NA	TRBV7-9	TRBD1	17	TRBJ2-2	CASSLALGTVNTGELFF	TGTGCCAGCAGCTTAGCCCTCGGGACAGTTAACACCGGGGAGCTGTTTTTT
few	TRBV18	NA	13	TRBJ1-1	CASSDRSNTEAFF	TGTGCCAGCTCAGACAGGTCGAACACTGAAGCTTTCTTT
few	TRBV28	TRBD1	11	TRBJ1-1	CATRGHPEAFF	TGTGCCACCAGGGGGCACCCTGAAGCTTTCTTT
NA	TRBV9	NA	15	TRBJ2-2	CASSDTGHRTGELFF	TGTGCCAGCAGTGATACAGGACACCGCACCGGGGAGCTGTTTTTT
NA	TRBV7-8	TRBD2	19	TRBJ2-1	CASSSVRLAGEKTYNEQFF	TGTGCCAGCAGCTCAGTTCGACTAGCGGGAGAAAAGACCTACAATGAGCAGTTCTTC
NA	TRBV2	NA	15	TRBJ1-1	CASSEYGTKNTEAFF	TGTGCCAGCAGTGAATATGGGACAAAGAACACTGAAGCTTTCTTT
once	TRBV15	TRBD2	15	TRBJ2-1	CATSRSRDYYNEQFF	TGTGCCACCAGCAGGTCCCGGGACTATTACAATGAGCAGTTCTTC
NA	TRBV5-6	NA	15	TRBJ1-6	CASSLSRQGNSPLHF	TGTGCCAGCAGCTTGTCGAGGCAGGGGAATTCACCCCTCCACTTT